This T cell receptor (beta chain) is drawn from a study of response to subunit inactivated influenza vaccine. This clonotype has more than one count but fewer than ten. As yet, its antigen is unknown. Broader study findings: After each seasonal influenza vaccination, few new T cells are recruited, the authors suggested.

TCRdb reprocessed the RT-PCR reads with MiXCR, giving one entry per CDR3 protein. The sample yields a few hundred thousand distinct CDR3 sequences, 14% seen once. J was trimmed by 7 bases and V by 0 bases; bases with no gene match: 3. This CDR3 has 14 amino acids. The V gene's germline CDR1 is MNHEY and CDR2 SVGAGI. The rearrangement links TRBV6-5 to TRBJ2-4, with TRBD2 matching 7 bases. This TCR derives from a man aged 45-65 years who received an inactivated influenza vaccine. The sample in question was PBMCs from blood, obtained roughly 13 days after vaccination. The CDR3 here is CASSYSIGGNIQYF. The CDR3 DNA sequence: TGTGCCAGCAGTTACTCGATCGGGGGGAACATTCAGTACTTC.